This T cell receptor (beta chain) stems from a study of control samples from healthy donors and cancer patients. Data came from immunoSEQ multiplex PCR; TCRdb stores just in-frame clones and leaves some out. This sample carries tens of thousands of clones, about nine tenths of them seen once, and the ten largest clones take 3% to 4.5%. V was shortened by 3 bases and J by 0 bases, with 6 bases between the two germline ends. The germline gives CDR1 SQVTM, CDR2 ANQGSEA. The CDR3 is 13 amino acids. J is TRBJ2-1 and V is TRBV29-1; TRBD2 might be the D (5 bases). Sequencing was carried out using blood. The receptor's source is a woman between 18 and 30 years old in good health. CDR3 region: CSVEGSSYNEQFF. CDR3 coding DNA: TGCAGCGTTGAGGGGAGCTCCTACAATGAGCAGTTCTTC.